This is a list of T cell receptor beta chains from one sample in a study of blood T cell repertoires in COVID-19. Sequencing was performed with immunoSEQ multiplex PCR; in TCRdb, only in-frame clones are kept and a portion is missing. The sample has about 150,000 clones; about 88% are singletons. The sample comprised peripheral blood. These receptors were taken from a woman aged 80 or older with COVID-19, enrolled during active disease. Each CDR3 is given with its conserved first and last residue.

V gene	CDR3 length	CDR3 protein
TRBV29-1	13	CSVFRTGGPEQYF
TRBV27	13	CASRRTGAGELFF
TRBV2	13	CASSSYGNYGYTF
TRBV2	13	CASNNNGGEKLFF
TRBV4-3	16	CASSQSPTSGGNEQFF
TRBV19	15	CASSETGLSNQPQHF
TRBV4-2	16	CASSQGGTGGTYEQYF
TRBV18	13	CASSPPAYRDAFF
TRBV28	15	CASSLQGAPGNTIYF
TRBV7-9	14	CASSPGLRTDTQYF
TRBV9	16	CASSVLDRGAGNTIYF
TRBV20-1	12	CSASNAMSEQFF
TRBV18	13	CASSPQQAGELFF
TRBV16	17	CASSGLAGRGGTDTQYF
TRBV6-5	14	CASSYGDRGGPQYF
TRBV7-2	15	CASSLGGANTGELFF
TRBV27	16	CASSFAGGLNTGELFF
TRBV6-2/TRBV6-3	14	CASSLGTVGNTIYF
TRBV7-9	16	CASSPNLQGALETQYF
TRBV6-5	13	CASSYGWETEAFF
TRBV7-2	16	CASSFLLADSYNEQFF
TRBV27	12	CASSSRGYEQYF
TRBV4-1	15	CASSRGEADDTEAFF
TRBV27	17	CASQDSQGSSYNSPLHF
TRBV5-5	15	CASSLGLAGANEQYF
TRBV10-3	14	CAISESSYNQPQHF
TRBV5-8	14	CASSLGTHNEKLFF
TRBV6-6	15	CASSSEGGSTGELFF
TRBV7-2	15	CASSLARGEGEKLFF
TRBV6-5	13	CASSRTSQETQYF
TRBV24-1	14	CAIHNGQINQPQHF